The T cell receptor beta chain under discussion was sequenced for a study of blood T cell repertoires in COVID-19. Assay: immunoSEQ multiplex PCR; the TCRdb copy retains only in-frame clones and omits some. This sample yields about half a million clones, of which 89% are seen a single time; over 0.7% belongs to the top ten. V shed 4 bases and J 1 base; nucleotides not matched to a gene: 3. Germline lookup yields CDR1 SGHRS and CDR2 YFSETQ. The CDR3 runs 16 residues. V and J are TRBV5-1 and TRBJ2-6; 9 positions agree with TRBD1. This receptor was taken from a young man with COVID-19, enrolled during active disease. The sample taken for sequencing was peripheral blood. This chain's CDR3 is CASSSDRGSGANVLTF. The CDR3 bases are TGCGCCAGCAGCAGTGACAGGGGGTCTGGGGCCAACGTCCTGACTTTC. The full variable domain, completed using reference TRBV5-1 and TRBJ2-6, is KAGVTQTPRYLIKTRGQQVTLSCSPISGHRSVSWYQQTPGQGLQFLFEYFSETQRNKGNFPGRFSGRQFSNSRSEMNVSTLELGDSALYLCASSSDRGSGANVLTFGAGSRLTVL.